The 6 T cell receptor beta chains given below trace back to one sample, sequenced in a study of T cell responses to AZD1222 COVID-19 vaccine. The data were produced by immunoSEQ multiplex PCR, yet TCRdb's version contains in-frame clones alone and is incomplete. Among about 93,000 clones listed, approximately 89% were seen once. The input for sequencing was peripheral blood, taken on day 0 of MenACWY control vaccination. The source of these receptors is an adult in good health.

This clone was detected a few times. The rearrangement uses TRBV3-1 (or the pseudogene TRBV3-2) and TRBJ2-7; 8 nucleotides align to TRBD2. With 1 base clipped from V and 2 bases from J, the junction kept 7 bases outside the gene matches. Germline assignment: CDR1 LGHDT and CDR2 YNNKEL (reference sequence). This CDR3 comprises 16 residues. CDR3 protein: CASSQVSPGGPYEQYF. CDR3 in DNA: TGTGCCAGCAGCCAAGTAAGTCCGGGGGGGCCCTACGAGCAGTACTTC.

The chain joins TRBV6-4 to TRBJ1-1; 8 bases match TRBD1. V was clipped by 6 bases and J by 9 bases; unmatched bases: 6. The CDR3 has 12 amino acids. Germline assignment: CDR1 MRHNA and CDR2 SNTAGT. This CDR3 is CASRPDRGQAFF. The CDR3, as DNA: TGTGCCAGCAGGCCCGACAGGGGACAAGCTTTCTTT.

The CDR3 sequence is CASSSRGTGAVGRVYGYTF. In DNA, the CDR3 is TGTGCCAGCAGCTCGCGGGGGACAGGGGCCGTCGGACGTGTCTATGGCTACACCTTC. The chain carries TRBV5-4 and TRBJ1-2, with 10 bases aligning to TRBD1. This CDR3 spans 19 amino acids. Germline V gives CDR1 SGHNT, CDR2 YYREEE (reference sequence). Losses at the gene ends were 3 bases for V and 4 bases for J; bases not matched to a gene: 18.

Only a few counts were recorded for this clone. The rearrangement joins TRBV7-2 to TRBJ1-2, with 7 bases matching TRBD1. The junction had 6 bases not matched to a gene; V was cut back by 0 bases and J by 8 bases. The CDR3 consists of 14 residues. Germline CDR1 reads SGHTA; CDR2 reads FQGNSA. The CDR3 DNA follows: TGTGCCAGCAGCTTAGCGCGGGCAGGGGGAGGCTACACCTTC. It specifies CASSLARAGGGYTF.

The rearrangement joins TRBV11-3 to TRBJ2-3; no reliable D call. V was shortened by 5 bases and J by 0 bases, with 12 bases between the two germline ends. Germline assignment: CDR1 SGHNT and CDR2 YENEEA. The CDR3 length is 15 residues. The DNA for the CDR3 is TGTGCCAGCAGCCGAGCGCAGACTAGCACAGATACGCAGTATTTT. Amino acids: CASSRAQTSTDTQYF.

The chain employs TRBV19 and TRBJ2-7; 8 bases map to TRBD1. From germline, CDR1 is LNHDA and CDR2 SQIVND (reference sequence). This CDR3 is 14 amino acids long. With V trimmed by 4 bases and J by 6 bases, 8 bases remained unmatched. The CDR3 nucleotides read TGTGCCAGTAGTACGGCAGGGGGCCTTGTCGAGCAGTACTTC. It yields the protein CASSTAGGLVEQYF.